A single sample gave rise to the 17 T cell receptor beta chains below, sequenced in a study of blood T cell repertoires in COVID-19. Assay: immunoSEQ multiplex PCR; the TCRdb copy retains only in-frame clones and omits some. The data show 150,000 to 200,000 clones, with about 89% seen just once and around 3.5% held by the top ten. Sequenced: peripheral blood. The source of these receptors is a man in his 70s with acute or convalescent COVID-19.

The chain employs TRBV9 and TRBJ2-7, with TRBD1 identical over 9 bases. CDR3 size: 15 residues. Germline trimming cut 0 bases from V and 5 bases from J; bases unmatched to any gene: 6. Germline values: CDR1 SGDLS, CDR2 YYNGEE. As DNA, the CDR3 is TGTGCCAGCAGCGTAGTAGGGACAGGGTGGGACGAGCAGTACTTC. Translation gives CASSVVGTGWDEQYF. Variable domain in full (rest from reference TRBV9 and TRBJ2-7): DSGVTQTPKHLITATGQRVTLRCSPRSGDLSVYWYQQSLDQGLQFLIQYYNGEERAKGNILERFSAQQFPDLHSELNLSSLELGDSALYFCASSVVGTGWDEQYFGPGTRLTVT.

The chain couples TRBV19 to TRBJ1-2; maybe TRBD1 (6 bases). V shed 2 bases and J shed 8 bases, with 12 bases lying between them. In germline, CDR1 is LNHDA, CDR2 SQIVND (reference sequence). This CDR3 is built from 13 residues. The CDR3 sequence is CASSISNRVGYTF. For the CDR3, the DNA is TGTGCCAGTAGTATATCAAACAGGGTCGGCTACACCTTC.

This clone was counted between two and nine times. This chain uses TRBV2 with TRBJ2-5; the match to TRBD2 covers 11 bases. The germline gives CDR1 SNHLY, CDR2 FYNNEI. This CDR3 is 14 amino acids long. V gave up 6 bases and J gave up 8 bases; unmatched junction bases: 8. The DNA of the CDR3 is TGTGCCAGCAGCCCGGGACTAGCGGCATCCACCCAGTACTTC. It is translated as CASSPGLAASTQYF.

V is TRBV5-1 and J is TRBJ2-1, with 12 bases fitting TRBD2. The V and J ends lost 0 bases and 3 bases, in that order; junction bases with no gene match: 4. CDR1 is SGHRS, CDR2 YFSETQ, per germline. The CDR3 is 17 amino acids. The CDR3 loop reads CASSLGLAGGLYNEQFF. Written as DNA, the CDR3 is TGCGCCAGCAGCTTGGGGCTAGCGGGAGGGCTCTACAATGAGCAGTTCTTC.

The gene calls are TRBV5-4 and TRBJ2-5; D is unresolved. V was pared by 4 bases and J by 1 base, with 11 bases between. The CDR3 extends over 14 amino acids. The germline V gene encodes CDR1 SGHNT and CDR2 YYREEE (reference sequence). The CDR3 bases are TGTGCCAGCAGCCCCACAGCCAGCCAAGAGACCCAGTACTTC. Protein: CASSPTASQETQYF.

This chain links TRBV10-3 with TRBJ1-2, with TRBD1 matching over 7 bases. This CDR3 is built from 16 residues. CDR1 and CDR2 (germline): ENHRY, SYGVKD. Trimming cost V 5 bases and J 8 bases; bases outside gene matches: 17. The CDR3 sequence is CAISWTGTSNTIGYTF. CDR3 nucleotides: TGTGCCATCAGTTGGACAGGAACCAGCAATACGATCGGCTACACCTTC.

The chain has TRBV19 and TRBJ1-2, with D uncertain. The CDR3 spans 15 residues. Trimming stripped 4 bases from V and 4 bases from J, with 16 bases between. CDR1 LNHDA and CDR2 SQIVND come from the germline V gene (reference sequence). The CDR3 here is CASSRIEPGAYGYTF. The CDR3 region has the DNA TGTGCCAGTAGTAGGATAGAGCCAGGCGCCTATGGCTACACCTTC.

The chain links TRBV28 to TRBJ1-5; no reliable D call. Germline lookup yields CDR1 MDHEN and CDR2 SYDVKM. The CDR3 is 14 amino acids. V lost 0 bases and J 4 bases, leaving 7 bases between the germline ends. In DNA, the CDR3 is TGTGCCAGCAGTTTATGGGGCAGAAATCAGCCCCAGCATTTT. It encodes CASSLWGRNQPQHF.

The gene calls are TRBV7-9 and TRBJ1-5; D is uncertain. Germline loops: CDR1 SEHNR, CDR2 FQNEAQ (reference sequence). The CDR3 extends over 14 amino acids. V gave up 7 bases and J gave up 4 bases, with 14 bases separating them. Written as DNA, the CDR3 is TGTGCCAGCACTGGAGGGTCGGGTAATCAGCCCCAGCATTTT. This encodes CASTGGSGNQPQHF.

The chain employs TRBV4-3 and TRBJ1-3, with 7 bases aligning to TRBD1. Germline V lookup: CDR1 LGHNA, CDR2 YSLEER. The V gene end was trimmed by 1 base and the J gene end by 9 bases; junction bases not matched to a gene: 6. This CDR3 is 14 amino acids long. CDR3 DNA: TGCGCCAGCAGCCAAGGGTTAGGGGGCATCACCATATATTTT. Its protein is CASSQGLGGITIYF.

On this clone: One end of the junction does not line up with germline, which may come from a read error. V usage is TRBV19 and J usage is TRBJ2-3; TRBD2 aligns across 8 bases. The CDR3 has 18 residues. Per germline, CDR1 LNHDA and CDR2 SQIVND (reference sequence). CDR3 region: CASSLEWSGGGYTDTQYF. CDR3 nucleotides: TGTGCCAGTAGTTTAGAGTGGTCCGGCGGGGGGTACACAGATACGCAGTATTTT. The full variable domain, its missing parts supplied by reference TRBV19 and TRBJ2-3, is DGGITQSPKYLFRKEGQNVTLSCEQNLNHDAMYWYRQDPGQGLRLIYYSQIVNDFQKGDIAEGYSVSREKKESFPLTVTSAQKNPTAFYLCASSLEWSGGGYTDTQYFGPGTRLTVL.

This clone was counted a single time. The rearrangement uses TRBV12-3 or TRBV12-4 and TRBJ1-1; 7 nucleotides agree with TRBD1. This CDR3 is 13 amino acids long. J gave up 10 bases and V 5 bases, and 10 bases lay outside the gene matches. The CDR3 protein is CASSPTGARGAFF. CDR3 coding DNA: TGTGCCAGCAGTCCAACAGGGGCGCGGGGAGCTTTCTTT.

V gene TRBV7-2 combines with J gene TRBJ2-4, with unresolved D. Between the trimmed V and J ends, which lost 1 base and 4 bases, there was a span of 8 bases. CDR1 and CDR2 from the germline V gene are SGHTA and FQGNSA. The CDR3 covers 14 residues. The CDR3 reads CASSLGSLKNIQYF. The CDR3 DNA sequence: TGTGCCAGCAGCTTAGGGTCTCTAAAAAACATTCAGTACTTC.

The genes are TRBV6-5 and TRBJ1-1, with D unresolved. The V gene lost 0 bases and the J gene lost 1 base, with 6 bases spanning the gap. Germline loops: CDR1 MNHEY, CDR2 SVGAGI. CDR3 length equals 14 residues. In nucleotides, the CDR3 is TGTGCCAGCAGTTACTCTCGGGAGAACACTGAAGCTTTCTTT. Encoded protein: CASSYSRENTEAFF.

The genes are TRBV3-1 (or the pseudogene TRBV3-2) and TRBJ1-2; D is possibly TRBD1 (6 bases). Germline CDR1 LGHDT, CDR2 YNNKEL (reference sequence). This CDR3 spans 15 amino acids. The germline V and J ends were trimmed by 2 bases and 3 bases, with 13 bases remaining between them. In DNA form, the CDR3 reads TGTGCCAGCAGCCAATTGGCGAAGGGGGACTATGGCTACACCTTC. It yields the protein CASSQLAKGDYGYTF.

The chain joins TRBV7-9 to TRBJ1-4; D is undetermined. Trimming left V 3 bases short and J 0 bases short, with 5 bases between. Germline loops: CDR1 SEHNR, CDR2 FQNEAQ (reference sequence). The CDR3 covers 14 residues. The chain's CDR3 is CASSFPTTNEKLFF. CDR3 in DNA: TGTGCCAGCAGCTTTCCAACAACTAATGAAAAACTGTTTTTT.

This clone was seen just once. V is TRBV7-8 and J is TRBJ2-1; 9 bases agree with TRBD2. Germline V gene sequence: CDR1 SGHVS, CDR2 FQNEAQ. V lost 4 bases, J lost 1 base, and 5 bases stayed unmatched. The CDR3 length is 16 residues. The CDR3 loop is CASSSSSGISYNEQFF. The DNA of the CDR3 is TGTGCCAGCAGCTCCTCTAGCGGGATATCCTACAATGAGCAGTTCTTC.